The 29 T cell receptor beta chains below come from one sample, sequenced in a study of tumor-infiltrating lymphocytes in primary liver carcinoma. TCR beta cDNA was reverse-transcribed from roughly 520 ng of total RNA. The reaction used a constant-region primer and ProtoScript II reverse transcriptase. Modified slightly, ARM-PCR produced TCR beta libraries over three nested multiplex PCR rounds. The two initial PCR rounds, roughly 10 cycles each, used TRBV1-TRBV30 forward and C-beta reverse primers. TCRdb used MiXCR to reprocess the multiplex PCR reads, holding one entry per CDR3 protein. The sample shows fewer than 110,000 distinct CDR3 sequences, around two thirds of them seen only once. Unsorted bulk tissue (roughly 17-34 mg) underwent RNA and DNA co-extraction. The sequenced material came from liver tumor tissue from sampling region 2. The subset is: tumor region T2, inferior pole. These receptors originate from a woman aged 55 to 70 with primary liver carcinoma and hepatitis B virus infection.

This clonotype has ten or more counts. This chain connects TRBV6-5 to TRBJ1-5; tentatively, D is TRBD1 (5 bases). Germline CDR1 MNHEY, CDR2 SVGAGI. The length of the CDR3 is 15 residues. Deletions cut 5 bases from V and 1 base from J, with 12 bases between. The CDR3 loop reads CASSRTRDSNQPQHF. CDR3 DNA: TGTGCCAGCAGTCGAACCCGGGACAGCAATCAGCCCCAGCATTTT.

This clonotype occurred a few times. V is TRBV18 and J is TRBJ2-6; D unresolved. Trimming removed 3 bases from V and 0 bases from J, with 6 bases in between. CDR1 and CDR2 from the germline V gene are KGHSH and LQKENI. CDR3 length: 15 amino acids. CDR3 DNA: TGTGCCAGCTCACCGAGGACCTCTGGGGCCAACGTCCTGACTTTC. Translated: CASSPRTSGANVLTF.

The sample holds a few counts of this clonotype. With a much larger clone just one base away, this may be a read error. V and J are TRBV10-3 and TRBJ2-5; 10 bases are shared with TRBD2. Germline lookup yields CDR1 ENHRY and CDR2 SYGVKD. The V and J ends lost 9 bases and 1 base, in that order; junction bases with no gene match: 5. CDR3 length: 14 residues. Here the CDR3 reads CAMGASGSQETQYF. The CDR3 coding sequence is TGTGCCATGGGGGCTAGCGGGAGCCAAGAGACCCAGTACTTC.

This clonotype was detected many times. The chain links TRBV29-1 to TRBJ1-2; no clear D gene. The CDR3 length is 15 residues. The ends were cut back, 4 bases at V and 2 bases at J, with 17 bases in the middle. The V gene's germline CDR1 is SQVTM and CDR2 ANQGSEA. CDR3 nucleotide sequence: TGCAGCGTTGGAAACCGGGCCATCCTAAACTATGGCTACACCTTC. Protein sequence: CSVGNRAILNYGYTF. Full variable domain (outside the CDR3, taken from reference TRBV29-1 and TRBJ1-2): SAVISQKPSRDICQRGTSLTIQCQVDSQVTMMFWYRQQPGQSLTLIATANQGSEATYESGFVIDKFPISRPNLTFSTLTVSNMSPEDSSIYLCSVGNRAILNYGYTFGSGTRLTVV.

This clonotype appeared a few times. The genes are TRBV29-1 and TRBJ1-2; 9 positions agree with TRBD1. CDR3 length: 13 residues. Per the germline V gene, CDR1 is SQVTM and CDR2 is ANQGSEA. V was clipped by 7 bases and J by 4 bases; unmatched bases: 7. CDR3 nucleotides: TGCAGCGCCTCACAGGGGGCGGGCTATGGCTACACCTTC. This translates into CSASQGAGYGYTF.

Of note for this clonotype: The CDR3 does not close with the conserved phenylalanine or tryptophan, likely indicating a read error. The chain joins TRBV10-3 to TRBJ2-3, with TRBD2 as a possible D gene (6 bases). V was shortened by 6 bases and J by 7 bases, with 20 bases between the two germline ends. Germline loops: CDR1 ENHRY, CDR2 SYGVKD. The length of the CDR3 is 15 residues. DNA for the CDR3: TGTGCCATCAGCGAAAGGGGCGGGATGGAGTATACGCAGTATTCT. This translates into CAISERGGMEYTQYS.

The chain has TRBV29-1 and TRBJ2-7, with TRBD2 matching 15 bases. With V trimmed by 7 bases and J by 9 bases, 10 bases remained unmatched. Per germline, CDR1 SQVTM and CDR2 ANQGSEA. The CDR3 sequence is 14 residues long. DNA of the CDR3: TGCAGCGGGGGACTAGCGGGAGGACGATCCGGGCAGTACTTC. This sequence encodes CSGGLAGGRSGQYF.

This clonotype was found a few times. With a much larger clone just one base away, this may be a read error. The chain joins TRBV29-1 to TRBJ2-1; 9 bases are shared with TRBD2. V was clipped by 7 bases and J by 9 bases; unmatched bases: 13. This CDR3 has 14 residues. CDR1 is SQVTM, CDR2 ANQGSEA, per germline. The DNA for the CDR3 is TGCAGCGCCTCCCGGCTAGCGGGAATTGGTGAGCAGTTCTTC. Translated: CSASRLAGIGEQFF.

Worth noting for this clonotype: A much bigger clone sits one base away, suggesting this may be a read error. This rearrangement joins TRBV5-6 to TRBJ2-1, with 7 bases identical to TRBD1. The germline V gene has CDR1 SGHDT and CDR2 YYEEEE. The CDR3 spans 16 residues. J was trimmed by 2 bases and V by 1 base; bases with no gene match: 6. This chain's CDR3 is CASSLPGQGAYNEQFF. DNA for the CDR3: TGTGCCAGCAGCTTGCCGGGGCAGGGGGCCTACAATGAGCAGTTCTTC.

This chain links TRBV12-3 or TRBV12-4 with TRBJ2-2, with D hard to call. V lost 6 bases to trimming and J lost 8 bases, with 13 bases between them. The CDR3 has 13 residues. The CDR3 loop is CASSREITGELFF. DNA for the CDR3: TGTGCCAGCAGCCGAGAGATCACAGGGGAGCTGTTTTTT.

By share of the sample, this clonotype is large. The chain combines TRBV11-2 with TRBJ2-1, with D possibly matching TRBD1 (6 bases). V was shortened by 0 bases and J by 8 bases, with 17 bases between the two germline ends. The CDR3 is 16 residues long. Per the germline V gene, CDR1 is SGHAT and CDR2 is FQNNGV. CDR3 DNA: TGTGCCAGCAGCTTAGATCTGACGGGTGGGGGCGATGAGCAGTTCTTC. It codes for CASSLDLTGGGDEQFF.

Comment on this clonotype: One end of the junction is discordant with germline, which a read error may explain. The CDR3 DNA follows: TGTGCCATCCCCGGGAGAATAGGGGATCAGTCCCAGCATTTT. The encoded protein is CAIPGRIGDQSQHF. This chain links TRBV6-1 with TRBJ1-5; D may be TRBD1 (5 bases). Germline V gene sequence: CDR1 MNHNS, CDR2 SASEGT. This CDR3 has 14 amino acids.

Of note for this clonotype: A much larger clone differs by one base, so this may be a read error. The J gene is TRBJ2-5, the V gene TRBV5-1, with D perhaps TRBD2 (6 bases). Germline CDR1 and CDR2: SGHRS and YFSETQ. The CDR3 consists of 12 residues. For the CDR3, the DNA is TGCGCCAGCAGCGGGGAGGTAGAGACCCAGTGCTTC. It codes for CASSGEVETQCF.

As concerns this clonotype: The conserved final phenylalanine or tryptophan is absent from the CDR3, which likely points to a read error. The gene calls are TRBV30 and TRBJ2-7, with a possible D match to TRBD2 (6 bases). The CDR3 totals 15 residues. Germline V CDR1 and CDR2: GTSNPN, SVGIG (reference sequence). V lost 2 bases, J lost 1 base, and 15 bases lay in between. CDR3 DNA: TGTGCCTGGAGTCTTCGGGAGCCAGGGTCCTACGAGCAGTACTGC. Translation: CAWSLREPGSYEQYC.

V gene TRBV5-4 combines with J gene TRBJ2-3, with 8 bases identical to TRBD2. Germline CDR1 SGHNT, CDR2 YYREEE (reference sequence). This CDR3 spans 15 amino acids. Unmatched junction bases numbered 9, after V lost 6 bases and J lost 3 bases. The CDR3 sequence: CASNSGLAVTDTQYF. The CDR3 DNA follows: TGTGCCAGCAACTCCGGACTAGCAGTGACAGATACGCAGTATTTT. The complete variable domain, with remaining parts taken from reference TRBV5-4 and TRBJ2-3, reads ETGVTQSPTHLIKTRGQQVTLRCSSQSGHNTVSWYQQALGQGPQFIFQYYREEENGRGNFPPRFSGLQFPNYSSELNVNALELDDSALYLCASNSGLAVTDTQYFGPGTRLTVL.

This clonotype has just a few counts. A much larger clone differs by one base, so this may be a read error. The J gene is TRBJ2-5, the V gene TRBV6-1; D uncertain. The CDR3 is 10 amino acids. Germline loops: CDR1 MNHNS, CDR2 SASEGT. The CDR3 here is CASREETQCF. Written as DNA, the CDR3 is TGTGCCAGCAGGGAAGAGACCCAGTGCTTC.

V is TRBV11-2 and J is TRBJ1-1, with D possibly being TRBD1 (5 bases). The V end was cut by 10 bases, the J end by 8 bases, with 23 bases between. This CDR3 contains 14 residues. The germline V gene encodes CDR1 SGHAT and CDR2 FQNNGV. CDR3 region: CANSLGIGATEAFF. DNA for the CDR3: TGTGCCAACAGTTTAGGAATCGGGGCCACCGAAGCTTTCTTT.

Comment on this clonotype: Just one base apart from a much larger clone, this may be a read error. The V and J genes are TRBV21-1 and TRBJ2-7; the table calls TRBD1, which could not be checked here. TRBV21-1 represents a pseudogene. The CDR3 consists of 14 residues. The CDR3 bases are TGTGCCAGCAATCTCGGGACAGGTGGCCACGAGCAGTACTTC. It is translated as CASNLGTGGHEQYF.

Turning to this clonotype: Germline is not matched at one junction end, which may reflect a read error. J is TRBJ2-3 and V is TRBV11-2; TRBD2 matches at 9 bases. The CDR3 covers 15 residues. Germline V gene data show CDR1 as SGHAT and CDR2 as FQNNGV. The CDR3 here is CVSSPGLAGPDSQYF. The CDR3 coding sequence is TGTGTCAGCAGCCCAGGGCTAGCGGGACCAGATTCGCAGTATTTT.

This clonotype was counted ten times or more. V and J are TRBV29-1 and TRBJ1-3, with TRBD1 matching 7 bases. With V trimmed by 4 bases and J by 5 bases, 11 bases remained unmatched. The length of the CDR3 is 15 residues. The V gene's germline CDR1 is SQVTM and CDR2 ANQGSEA. The CDR3 nucleotides are TGCAGCGTTGTCCCTCGGACAGGTGACCGAAACACCATATATTTT. This gives the protein CSVVPRTGDRNTIYF.

This clonotype was counted at least ten times. The V gene is TRBV5-6, the J gene TRBJ2-7; 7 nucleotides match TRBD1. Looked up from germline, CDR1 is SGHDT and CDR2 is YYEEEE. The CDR3 totals 15 residues. With 2 bases clipped from V and 2 bases from J, the junction kept 7 bases outside the gene matches. This CDR3 reads CASSFLSGQTYEQYF. The CDR3 coding sequence is TGTGCCAGCAGCTTTCTCTCGGGACAGACCTACGAGCAGTACTTC.

Notes on this clonotype: This CDR3 fails to terminate in the conserved phenylalanine or tryptophan, so it likely reflects a read error. CDR3 in amino acids: CASSHPHPSTGNQPQHY. As DNA, the CDR3 is TGTGCCAGCAGCCACCCCCACCCTTCCACTGGCAATCAGCCCCAGCATTAT. This chain joins TRBV6-2 or TRBV6-3 and TRBJ1-5; unclear D gene. V lost 6 bases and J 2 bases, leaving 20 bases between the germline ends. Germline lookup yields CDR1 MNHEY and CDR2 SVGEGT. The CDR3 length is 17 residues.

The chain joins TRBV7-3 to TRBJ2-3, with D perhaps TRBD2 (6 bases). The V end was cut by 5 bases, the J end by 6 bases, with 21 bases between. The CDR3 is 16 residues long. Germline CDR1 SGHTA, CDR2 FQGTGA. The CDR3, as DNA: TGTGCCAGCAGCCCGCAAGGCGGGGTCGCCGGCGATACGCAGTATTTT. It translates to CASSPQGGVAGDTQYF.

Ten or more counts support this clonotype. This sequence joins TRBV29-1 and TRBJ2-3, with unresolved D. The CDR3 is 14 residues long. V lost 3 bases to trimming and J lost 3 bases, with 13 bases between them. Looked up from germline, CDR1 is SQVTM and CDR2 is ANQGSEA. CDR3 bases: TGCAGCGTTGATGGGGTCAGAGAAACAGATACGCAGTATTTT. It codes for CSVDGVRETDTQYF.

The rearrangement uses TRBV6-1 and TRBJ2-7; possibly TRBD1 or TRBD2 for D (5 bases each). Germline V gene lookup returns CDR1 MNHNS and CDR2 SASEGT. This CDR3 is built from 13 residues. V lost 8 bases, J lost 3 bases, and 14 bases lay in between. The CDR3 reads CASCLRGVYEQYF. The CDR3 DNA is TGTGCCAGCTGTCTAAGGGGAGTCTACGAGCAGTACTTC.

For this clonotype: Germline and junction disagree at one end, which may indicate a read error. The V and J genes are TRBV29-1 and TRBJ1-1, with D possibly being TRBD1 (6 bases). CDR1 and CDR2 from the germline V gene are SQVTM and ANQGSEA. The length of the CDR3 is 12 residues. CDR3 residues: CGAEGGKAEGFF. The CDR3, as DNA: TGCGGCGCTGAGGGGGGGAAGGCTGAAGGTTTCTTT. The variable domain in full, completed from reference TRBV29-1 and TRBJ1-1, reads SAVISQKPSRDICQRGTSLTIQCQVDSQVTMMFWYRQQPGQSLTLIATANQGSEATYESGFVIDKFPISRPNLTFSTLTVSNMSPEDSSIYLCGAEGGKAEGFFGQGTRLTVV.

Note on this clonotype: This clone may be a read error of a much larger clone one base away. The rearrangement links TRBV5-1 to TRBJ2-2; TRBD2 matches at 9 bases. CDR1 is SGHRS and CDR2 is YFSETQ in the germline V gene. The CDR3 runs 16 residues. Here the CDR3 DNA reads TGCGCCAGCAGCTCGTTACTAGCGGGCCTGGCCGGGGAGCCGTTTTTT. Amino acid sequence: CASSSLLAGLAGEPFF.

This clonotype has a single count. The junction departs from the called germline gene at one end, perhaps through a read error. The chain couples TRBV6-5 to TRBJ2-1, with a possible D match to TRBD2 (6 bases). The CDR3 covers 15 residues. CDR1 is MNHEY and CDR2 is SVGAGI in the germline V gene. The CDR3 here is CASSLGGVGLGEQFF. DNA of the CDR3: TGTGCTAGCAGTTTGGGGGGAGTTGGGTTGGGTGAGCAGTTCTTC.

The chain links TRBV5-6 to TRBJ2-1, with a weak D call TRBD2 (6 bases). Germline V CDR1 and CDR2: SGHDT, YYEEEE. Trimming pared 2 bases from V and 15 bases from J, leaving 21 bases between. The CDR3 runs to 14 residues. The CDR3 spells CASSFFSGYNEGFF. CDR3 sequence (DNA): TGTGCCAGCAGCTTTTTTAGCGGCTACAATGAGGGGTTCTTC.